This T cell receptor (beta chain) was identified in a study of identical twins. The study's findings and limits: Abundant cord blood beta clonotypes carried fewer insertions; memory repertoires showed none.

This clonotype was detected many times. Its cognate antigen is unknown. The CDR3 has 17 residues. Germline V gene data show CDR1 as SEHNR and CDR2 as FQNEAQ (reference sequence). V was clipped by 1 base and J by 6 bases; unmatched bases: 10. TCRdb reprocessed the 5' RACE reads via MiXCR and lists one record per CDR3 protein. In the table there are more than 650,000 distinct CDR3 sequences, around 6% of which are singletons. The sequence came from a man aged 18-30 years in good health. Sequencing was done on a sample of naive T cells sorted from blood. The chain links TRBV7-9 to TRBJ2-3; 10 bases agree with TRBD2. The CDR3 DNA reads as TGTGCCAGCAGCTTAGGGGGTCTAGCGGGAGTTGGTGATACGCAGTATTTT. It translates to CASSLGGLAGVGDTQYF.